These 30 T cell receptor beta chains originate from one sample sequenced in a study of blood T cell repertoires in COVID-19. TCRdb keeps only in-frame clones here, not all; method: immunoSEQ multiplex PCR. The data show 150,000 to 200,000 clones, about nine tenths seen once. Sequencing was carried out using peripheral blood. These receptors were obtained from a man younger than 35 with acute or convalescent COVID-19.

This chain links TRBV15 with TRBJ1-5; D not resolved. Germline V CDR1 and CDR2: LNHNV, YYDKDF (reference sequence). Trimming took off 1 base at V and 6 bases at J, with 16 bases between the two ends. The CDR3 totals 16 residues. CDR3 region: CATSRGLLGASQPQHF. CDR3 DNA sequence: TGTGCCACCAGCAGAGGGCTGTTGGGCGCAAGTCAGCCCCAGCATTTT.

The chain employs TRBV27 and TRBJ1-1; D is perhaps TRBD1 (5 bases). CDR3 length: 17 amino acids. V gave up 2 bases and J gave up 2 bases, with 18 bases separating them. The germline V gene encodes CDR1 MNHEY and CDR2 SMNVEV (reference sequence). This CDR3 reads CASSLAPGNPFNTEAFF. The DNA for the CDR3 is TGTGCCAGCAGTTTAGCCCCAGGGAATCCCTTTAACACTGAAGCTTTCTTT.

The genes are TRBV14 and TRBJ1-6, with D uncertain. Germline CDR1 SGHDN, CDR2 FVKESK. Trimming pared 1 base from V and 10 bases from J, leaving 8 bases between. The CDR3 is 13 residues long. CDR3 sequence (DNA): TGTGCCAGCAGCCAAGGTGCGGCCTCACCCCTCCACTTT. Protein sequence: CASSQGAASPLHF.

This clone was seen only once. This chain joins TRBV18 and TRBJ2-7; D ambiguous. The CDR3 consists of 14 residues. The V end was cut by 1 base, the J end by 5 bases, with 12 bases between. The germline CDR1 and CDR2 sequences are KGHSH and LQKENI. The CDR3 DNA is TGTGCCAGCTCACCACGAACGGTCCACGACGAGCAGTACTTC. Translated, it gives CASSPRTVHDEQYF.

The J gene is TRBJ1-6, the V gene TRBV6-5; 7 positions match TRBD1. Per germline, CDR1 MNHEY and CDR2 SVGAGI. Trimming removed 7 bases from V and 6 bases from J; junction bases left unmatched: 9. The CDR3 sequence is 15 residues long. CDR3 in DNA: TGTGCCAGCAAAAGGGACAGCCAACTTAATTCACCCCTCCACTTT. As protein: CASKRDSQLNSPLHF.

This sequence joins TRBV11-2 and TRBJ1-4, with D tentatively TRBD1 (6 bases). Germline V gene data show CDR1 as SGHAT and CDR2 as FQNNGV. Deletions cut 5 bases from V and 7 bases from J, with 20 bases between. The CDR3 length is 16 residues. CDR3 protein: CASSGSWDTGGEKLFF. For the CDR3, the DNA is TGTGCCAGCAGCGGATCCTGGGACACCGGAGGTGAAAAACTGTTTTTT. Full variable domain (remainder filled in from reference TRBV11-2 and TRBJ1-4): EAGVAQSPRYKIIEKRQSVAFWCNPISGHATLYWYQQILGQGPKLLIQFQNNGVVDDSQLPKDRFSAERLKGVDSTLKIQPAKLEDSAVYLCASSGSWDTGGEKLFFGSGTQLSVL.

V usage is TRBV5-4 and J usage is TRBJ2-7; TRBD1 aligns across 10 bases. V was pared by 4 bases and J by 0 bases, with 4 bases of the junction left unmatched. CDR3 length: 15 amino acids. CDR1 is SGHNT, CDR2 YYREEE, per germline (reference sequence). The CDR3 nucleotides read TGTGCCAGCAGCCGGGACAGGGGCCTCTCCTACGAGCAGTACTTC. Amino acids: CASSRDRGLSYEQYF.

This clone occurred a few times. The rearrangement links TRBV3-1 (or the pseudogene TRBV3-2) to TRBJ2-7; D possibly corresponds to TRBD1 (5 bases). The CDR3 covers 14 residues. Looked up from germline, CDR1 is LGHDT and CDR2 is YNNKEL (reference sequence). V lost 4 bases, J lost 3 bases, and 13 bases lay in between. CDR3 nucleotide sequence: TGTGCCAGCAGCCCCGTGACAGCGCACTACGAGCAGTACTTC. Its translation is CASSPVTAHYEQYF.

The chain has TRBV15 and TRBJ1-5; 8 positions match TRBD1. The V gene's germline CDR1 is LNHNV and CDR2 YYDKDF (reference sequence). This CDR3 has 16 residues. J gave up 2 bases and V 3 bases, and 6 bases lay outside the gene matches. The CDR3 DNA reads TGTGCCACCAGCAGCTATCAGGGGGCAGGCAATCAGCCCCAGCATTTT. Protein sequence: CATSSYQGAGNQPQHF.

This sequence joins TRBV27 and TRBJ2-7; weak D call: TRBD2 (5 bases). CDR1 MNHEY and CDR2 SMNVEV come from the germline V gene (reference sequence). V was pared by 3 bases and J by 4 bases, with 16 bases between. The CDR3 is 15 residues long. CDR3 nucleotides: TGTGCCAGCAGTTTGGCGCGGGCGTTTCCATACGAGCAGTACTTC. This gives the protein CASSLARAFPYEQYF.

This CDR3 reads CASSLGQASSYNSPLHF. The DNA for the CDR3 is TGTGCCAGCAGCCTCGGACAGGCGAGCTCCTATAATTCACCCCTCCACTTT. The gene calls are TRBV3-1 (or the pseudogene TRBV3-2) and TRBJ1-6; 7 bases are a match to TRBD1. CDR3 length equals 17 residues. The J segment lost 0 bases and the V segment lost 4 bases, leaving 6 bases of the junction unmatched. The germline V gene encodes CDR1 LGHDT and CDR2 YNNKEL (reference sequence).

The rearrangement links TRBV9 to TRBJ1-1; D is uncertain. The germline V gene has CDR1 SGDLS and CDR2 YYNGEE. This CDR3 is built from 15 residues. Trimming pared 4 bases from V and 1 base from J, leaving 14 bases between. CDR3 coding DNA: TGTGCCAGCAGCCCTTACGGGAGGGAGAACACTGAAGCTTTCTTT. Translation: CASSPYGRENTEAFF.

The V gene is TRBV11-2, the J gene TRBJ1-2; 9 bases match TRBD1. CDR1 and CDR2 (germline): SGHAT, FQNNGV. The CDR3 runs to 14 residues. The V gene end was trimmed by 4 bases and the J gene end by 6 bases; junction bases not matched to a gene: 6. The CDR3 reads CASSWPTGGNGYTF. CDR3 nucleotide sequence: TGTGCCAGCAGCTGGCCGACAGGGGGGAATGGCTACACCTTC.

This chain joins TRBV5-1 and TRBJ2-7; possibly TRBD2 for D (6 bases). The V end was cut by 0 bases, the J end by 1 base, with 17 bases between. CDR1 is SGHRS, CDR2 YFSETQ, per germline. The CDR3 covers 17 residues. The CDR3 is CASSLAEWEVSSYEQYF. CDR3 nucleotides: TGCGCCAGCAGCTTGGCCGAGTGGGAGGTCTCGTCCTACGAGCAGTACTTC.

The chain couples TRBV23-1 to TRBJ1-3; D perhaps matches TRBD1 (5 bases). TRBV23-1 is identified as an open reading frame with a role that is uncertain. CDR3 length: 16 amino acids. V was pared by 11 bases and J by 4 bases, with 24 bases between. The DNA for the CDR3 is TGCGCCGCTGGGAGGGGAGCTTCGGGTCGGGGAAACACCATATATTTT. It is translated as CAAGRGASGRGNTIYF.

The DNA for the CDR3 is TGCAGTGCTAGAACAACAGGTGAAGCTTTCTTT. Translation: CSARTTGEAFF. The rearrangement joins TRBV20-1 to TRBJ1-1; a possible D gene is TRBD1 (5 bases). This CDR3 has 11 amino acids. Trimming removed 2 bases from V and 7 bases from J, with 8 bases in between. The germline V gene has CDR1 DFQATT and CDR2 SNEGSKA (reference sequence).

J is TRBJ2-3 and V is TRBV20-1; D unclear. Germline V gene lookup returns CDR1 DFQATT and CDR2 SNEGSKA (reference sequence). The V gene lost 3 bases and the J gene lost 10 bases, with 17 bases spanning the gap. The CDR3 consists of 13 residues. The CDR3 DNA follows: TGCAGTGCTAGTACCCCCCCACTATTTGCGCAGTATTTT. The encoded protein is CSASTPPLFAQYF.

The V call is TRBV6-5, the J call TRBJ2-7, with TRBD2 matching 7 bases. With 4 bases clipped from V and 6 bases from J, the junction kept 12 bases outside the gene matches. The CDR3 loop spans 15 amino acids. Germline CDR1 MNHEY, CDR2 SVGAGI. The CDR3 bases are TGTGCCAGCAGTTCCAGCGTAGGACTAGTAGCCGAGCAGTACTTC. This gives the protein CASSSSVGLVAEQYF.

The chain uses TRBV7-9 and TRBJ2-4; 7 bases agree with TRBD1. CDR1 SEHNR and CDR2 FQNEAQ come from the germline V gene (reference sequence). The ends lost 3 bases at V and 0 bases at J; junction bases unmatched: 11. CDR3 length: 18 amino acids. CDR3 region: CASSLTGYRLEAKNIQYF. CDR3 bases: TGTGCCAGCAGCTTGACAGGGTATAGGTTGGAAGCCAAAAACATTCAGTACTTC.

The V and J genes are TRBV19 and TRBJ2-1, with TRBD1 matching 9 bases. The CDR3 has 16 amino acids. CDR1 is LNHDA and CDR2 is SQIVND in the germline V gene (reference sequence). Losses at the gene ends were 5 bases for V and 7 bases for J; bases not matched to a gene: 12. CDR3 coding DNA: TGTGCCAGTAGTCCTAGGACCGGGACAGGGCATAATGAGCAGTTCTTC. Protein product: CASSPRTGTGHNEQFF.

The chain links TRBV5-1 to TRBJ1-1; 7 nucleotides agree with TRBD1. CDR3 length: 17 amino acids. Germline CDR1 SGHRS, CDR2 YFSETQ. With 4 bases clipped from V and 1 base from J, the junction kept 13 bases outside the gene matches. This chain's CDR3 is CASSQDRSSKRNTEAFF. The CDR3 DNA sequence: TGCGCCAGCAGCCAGGACAGGTCCTCAAAAAGGAACACTGAAGCTTTCTTT.

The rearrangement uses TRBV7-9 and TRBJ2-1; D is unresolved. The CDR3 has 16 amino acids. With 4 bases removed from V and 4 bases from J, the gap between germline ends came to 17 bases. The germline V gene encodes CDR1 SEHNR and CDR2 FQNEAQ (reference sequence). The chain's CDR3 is CASSSLRGRSYNEQFF. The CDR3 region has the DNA TGTGCCAGCAGCTCCCTTAGAGGTCGTTCGTACAATGAGCAGTTCTTC.

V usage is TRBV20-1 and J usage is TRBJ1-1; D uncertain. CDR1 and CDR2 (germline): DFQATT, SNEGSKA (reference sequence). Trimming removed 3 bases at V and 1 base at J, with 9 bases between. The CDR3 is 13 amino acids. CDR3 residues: CSASSLSNTEAFF. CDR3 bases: TGCAGTGCTAGTTCTTTATCGAACACTGAAGCTTTCTTT.

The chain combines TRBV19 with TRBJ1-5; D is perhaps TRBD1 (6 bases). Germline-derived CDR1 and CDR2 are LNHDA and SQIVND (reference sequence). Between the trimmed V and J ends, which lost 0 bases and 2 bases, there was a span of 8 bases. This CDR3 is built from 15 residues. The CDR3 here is CASSIEAGGNQPQHF. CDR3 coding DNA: TGTGCCAGTAGTATAGAAGCAGGGGGCAATCAGCCCCAGCATTTT.

The CDR3 is CASGRDSNYGYTF. As DNA, the CDR3 is TGTGCCAGTGGCCGGGACAGTAACTATGGCTACACCTTC. This chain links TRBV19 with TRBJ1-2; 7 bases agree with TRBD1. The V segment lost 8 bases and the J segment 1 base; nucleotides outside the gene matches: 4. CDR1 is LNHDA and CDR2 is SQIVND in the germline V gene (reference sequence). The length of the CDR3 is 13 residues.

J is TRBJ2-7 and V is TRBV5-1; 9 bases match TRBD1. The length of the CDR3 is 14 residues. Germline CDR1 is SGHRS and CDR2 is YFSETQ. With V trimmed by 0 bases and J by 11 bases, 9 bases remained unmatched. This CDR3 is CASSLGQGETSKYF. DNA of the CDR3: TGCGCCAGCAGCTTGGGACAGGGGGAGACTAGTAAGTACTTC.

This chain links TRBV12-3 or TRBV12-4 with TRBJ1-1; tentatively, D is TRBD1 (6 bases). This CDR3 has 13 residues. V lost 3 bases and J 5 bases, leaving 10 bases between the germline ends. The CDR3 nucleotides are TGTGCCAGCAGTTTTACAGGGAGAACTGAAGCTTTCTTT. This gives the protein CASSFTGRTEAFF.

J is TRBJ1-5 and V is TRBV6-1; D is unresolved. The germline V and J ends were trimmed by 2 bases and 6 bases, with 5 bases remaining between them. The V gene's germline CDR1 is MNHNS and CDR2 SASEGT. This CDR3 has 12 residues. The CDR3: CASSESGQPQHF. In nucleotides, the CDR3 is TGTGCCAGCAGTGAATCGGGTCAGCCCCAGCATTTT.

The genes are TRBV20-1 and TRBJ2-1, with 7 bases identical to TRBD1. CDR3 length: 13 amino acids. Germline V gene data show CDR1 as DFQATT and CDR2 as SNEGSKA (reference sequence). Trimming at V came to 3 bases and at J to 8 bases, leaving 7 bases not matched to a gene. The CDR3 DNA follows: TGCAGTGCTAGTCGAGGGGGCTGGGATGAGCAGTTCTTC. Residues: CSASRGGWDEQFF.

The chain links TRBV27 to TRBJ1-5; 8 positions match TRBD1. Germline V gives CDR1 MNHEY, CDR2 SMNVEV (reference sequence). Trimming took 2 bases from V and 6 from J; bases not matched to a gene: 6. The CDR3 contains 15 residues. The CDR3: CASSLRQGKLQPQHF. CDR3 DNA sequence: TGTGCCAGCAGTTTACGACAGGGGAAGCTTCAGCCCCAGCATTTT.